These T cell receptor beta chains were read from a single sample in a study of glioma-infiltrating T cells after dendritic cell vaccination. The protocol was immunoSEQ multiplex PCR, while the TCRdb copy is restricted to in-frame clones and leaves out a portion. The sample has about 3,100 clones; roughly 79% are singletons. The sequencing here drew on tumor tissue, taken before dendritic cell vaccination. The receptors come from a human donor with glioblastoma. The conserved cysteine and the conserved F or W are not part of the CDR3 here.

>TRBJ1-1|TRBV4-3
ASSQRWEGAEAF
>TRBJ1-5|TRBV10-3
AISESGNRGNQPQH
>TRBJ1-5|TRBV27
ASSSYRGPDRPQH
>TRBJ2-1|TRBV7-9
ASSLIDEQF
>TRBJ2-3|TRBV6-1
ASSLRGRAADTQY
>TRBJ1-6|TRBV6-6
ASSYSGGGDSPLH
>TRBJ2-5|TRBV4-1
ASSTSGEETQY
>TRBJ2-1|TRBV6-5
ASRSGGGGSNEQF
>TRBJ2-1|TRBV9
ASSTGQGTYNEQF
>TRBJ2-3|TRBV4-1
ASSQDLGQGATDTQY
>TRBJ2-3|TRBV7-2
ASSLGVSGGAY
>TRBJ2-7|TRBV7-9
ASSSQGYEQY
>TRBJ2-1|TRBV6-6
ASSYGEGEQF
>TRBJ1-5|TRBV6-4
ASSPTFLDQPQH
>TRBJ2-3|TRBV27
ASSWRERTATDTQY
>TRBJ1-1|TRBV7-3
ASSSEVGTEAF
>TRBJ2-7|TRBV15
ATSQRTIGLYEQY
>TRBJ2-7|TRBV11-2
ASSLARREQY
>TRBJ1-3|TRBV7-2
ASSLAPGQGRNTIY
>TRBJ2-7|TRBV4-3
ASSRNRGSYEQY
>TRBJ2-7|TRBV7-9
ASSPTTGTTYEQY
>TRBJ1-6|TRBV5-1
ASSSISGSNTSPLH
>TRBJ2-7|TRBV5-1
ASSLNRGLEQY
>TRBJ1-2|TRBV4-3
ASSQDSGYGYT
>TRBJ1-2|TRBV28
ASVGGVSLYGYT
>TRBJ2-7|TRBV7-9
ASSPGNRDRDYEQY
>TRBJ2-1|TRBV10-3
AISESTQGGNEQF
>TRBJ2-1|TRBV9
ASSDSAGAIYNEQF
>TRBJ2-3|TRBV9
ASSLRGASDTQY
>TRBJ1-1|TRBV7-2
ASSLGDRGRVNTEAF
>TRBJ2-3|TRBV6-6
ASSYGEFPGLGY
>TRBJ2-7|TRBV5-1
ASSLEGVGGRNEQY
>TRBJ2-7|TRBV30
AWSVGPGSKEQY
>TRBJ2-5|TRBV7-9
ASSPDRGVRETQY
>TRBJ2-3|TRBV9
ASSATSGGAFSDTQY
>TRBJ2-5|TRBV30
AWDPGHRRETQY
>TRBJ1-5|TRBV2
ASSAEGGGQPQH
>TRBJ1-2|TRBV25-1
ASSESNNDMRGYT
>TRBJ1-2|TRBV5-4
ASSLADRTYGYT
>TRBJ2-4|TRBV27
ASSLTGPTDIQY
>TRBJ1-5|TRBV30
AWSYGGDLQPQH
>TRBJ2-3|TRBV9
ASSVGTSVTDTQY
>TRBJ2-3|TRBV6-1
ASSELAGAVLSTDTQY
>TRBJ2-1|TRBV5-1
ASSSQTSGVGSYNEQF
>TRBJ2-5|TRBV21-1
ASSKGRAGCHEETQY
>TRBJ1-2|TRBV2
ASKAGQGVPNT
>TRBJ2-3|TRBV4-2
ASSGPGETDTQY
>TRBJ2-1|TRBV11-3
ASSLVVAGGPLF
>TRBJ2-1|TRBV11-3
ASSVAGTLSYNEQF
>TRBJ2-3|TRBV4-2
ASSQQRSGGAADTQY
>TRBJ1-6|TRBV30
AWRGLNNSPLH
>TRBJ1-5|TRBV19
ASRGAGWARNQHQPQH
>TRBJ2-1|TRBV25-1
ASSEDSSGSSYNEQF
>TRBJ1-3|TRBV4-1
ASSRFGTDSGNTIY